The 31 T cell receptor beta chains presented below share a single source sample, sequenced in a study of cytomegalovirus exposure and HLA in healthy donors (dated by TCRdb to 2015 to 2018). To prepare the library, the immunoSEQ multiplex PCR assay was applied. The multiplex PCR relied on a mix of 60 forward primers for TCR Vbeta segments and 13 reverse primers for TCR Jbeta segments. TCRdb mirrors the immuneACCESS table, restricted to in-frame sequences. Some clones are absent from its copies; in checked studies, under half trace to an unresolved V gene, and the reason for the others is unknown. The sample includes about 150,000 clones, with about 76% observed a single time. The ten largest clones represent about 8.3% of the sample. Material: PBMCs. These receptors came from a man aged 25 to 40 in good health and CMV-seropositive.

This clone was observed a few times. V usage is TRBV5-1 and J usage is TRBJ2-2; 16 nucleotides line up with TRBD2. Trimming removed 4 bases from V and 7 bases from J; junction bases left unmatched: 13. Germline V CDR1 and CDR2: SGHRS, YFSETQ. The CDR3 length is 19 residues. The CDR3 DNA reads as TGCGCCAGCAGCCCTACCGGGACTAGCGGGAGGGGTACCATCGGGGAGCTGTTTTTT. It translates to CASSPTGTSGRGTIGELFF.

The rearrangement joins TRBV10-2 to TRBJ2-1; 10 bases line up with TRBD2. Germline CDR1 WSHSY, CDR2 SAAADI. Trimming took 5 bases from V and 4 from J; bases not matched to a gene: 5. The CDR3 runs to 15 residues. CDR3 sequence: CASSLAGGYYNEQFF. The CDR3 DNA is TGCGCCAGCAGTTTAGCGGGGGGCTATTACAATGAGCAGTTCTTC.

The genes are TRBV9 and TRBJ1-5, with 9 bases fitting TRBD1. Germline CDR1 is SGDLS and CDR2 is YYNGEE. Unmatched junction bases numbered 5, after V lost 3 bases and J lost 4 bases. The CDR3 is 15 amino acids. The CDR3 region has the DNA TGTGCCAGCAGCGCATCCGGGACAGGGAATCAGCCCCAGCATTTT. Its translation: CASSASGTGNQPQHF.

V and J are TRBV25-1 and TRBJ2-1; 8 bases are a match to TRBD2. V trimming: 1 base; J trimming: 9 bases; junction bases outside the gene matches: 8. CDR1 is MGHDK, CDR2 SYGVNS, per germline. This CDR3 comprises 15 residues. CDR3 sequence: CASSESSGRFFEQFF. As DNA, the CDR3 is TGTGCCAGCAGTGAATCGAGCGGGAGATTCTTTGAGCAGTTCTTC.

The chain joins TRBV5-6 to TRBJ2-2; D might be TRBD2 (5 bases). This CDR3 comprises 12 residues. The V gene lost 3 bases and the J gene lost 11 bases, with 11 bases spanning the gap. Germline CDR1 SGHDT, CDR2 YYEEEE. The CDR3 is CASSSSGIELFF. The CDR3 DNA reads TGTGCCAGCAGCTCCTCCGGGATTGAGCTGTTTTTT. The variable domain in full, completed from reference TRBV5-6 and TRBJ2-2, reads DAGVTQSPTHLIKTRGQQVTLRCSPKSGHDTVSWYQQALGQGPQFIFQYYEEEERQRGNFPDRFSGHQFPNYSSELNVNALLLGDSALYLCASSSSGIELFFGEGSRLTVL.

The CDR3 protein is CASSPGTDHSPLHF. The CDR3, as DNA: TGTGCCAGCTCACCCGGGACAGATCATTCACCCCTCCACTTT. This chain joins TRBV18 and TRBJ1-6; 7 bases line up with TRBD1. This CDR3 contains 14 residues. The V and J ends lost 3 bases and 8 bases, in that order; junction bases with no gene match: 4. Per germline, CDR1 KGHSH and CDR2 LQKENI. The full variable domain, completed using reference TRBV18 and TRBJ1-6, is NAGVMQNPRHLVRRRGQEARLRCSPMKGHSHVYWYRQLPEEGLKFMVYLQKENIIDESGMPKERFSAEFPKEGPSILRIQQVVRGDSAAYFCASSPGTDHSPLHFGNGTRLTVT.

The chain is built from TRBV7-9 and TRBJ2-1, with no clear D. The CDR3 has 13 residues. The germline V and J ends were trimmed by 7 bases and 2 bases, with 9 bases remaining between them. Germline V lookup: CDR1 SEHNR, CDR2 FQNEAQ (reference sequence). The CDR3 protein is CASTLPAYNEQFF. CDR3 DNA: TGTGCCAGCACCCTGCCGGCCTACAATGAGCAGTTCTTC.

This chain connects TRBV29-1 to TRBJ1-5; 7 bases are shared with TRBD1. Trimming cost V 5 bases and J 6 bases; bases outside gene matches: 7. The CDR3 extends over 13 amino acids. Germline lookup yields CDR1 SQVTM and CDR2 ANQGSEA. CDR3 in DNA: TGCAGCGTTCAACAGGGGCTGGGTCAGCCCCAGCATTTT. Translating gives CSVQQGLGQPQHF.

With regard to this clone: Lacking the conserved final phenylalanine or tryptophan, this CDR3 likely reflects a read error. This rearrangement joins TRBV20-1 to TRBJ1-1; the D is unclear. This CDR3 contains 10 residues. Trimming removed 0 bases from V and 8 bases from J, with 4 bases in between. Germline CDR1 reads DFQATT; CDR2 reads SNEGSKA (reference sequence). The CDR3 DNA sequence: TGCAGTGCTAGAGAGTCCGAAGCTTTCCTT. Its translation: CSARESEAFL.

This clone was seen just once. CDR3 bases: TGTGCCTGGAGTGGGGGACAGGGGGGAAACACCATATATTTT. This codes for CAWSGGQGGNTIYF. V usage is TRBV30 and J usage is TRBJ1-3; 10 nucleotides line up with TRBD1. The CDR3 totals 14 residues. Trimming cost V 1 base and J 4 bases; bases outside gene matches: 1. The germline gives CDR1 GTSNPN, CDR2 SVGIG (reference sequence).

This clone was found a few times. This chain uses TRBV7-2 with TRBJ2-1; D not resolved. Germline CDR1 reads SGHTA; CDR2 reads FQGNSA. Trimming pared 5 bases from V and 7 bases from J, leaving 9 bases between. This CDR3 contains 12 residues. The CDR3 protein is CASSQTRNEQFF. Written as DNA, the CDR3 is TGTGCCAGCAGCCAAACACGAAATGAGCAGTTCTTC.

The V call is TRBV5-6, the J call TRBJ2-3; no firm D call. The CDR3 contains 13 residues. Germline V gene data show CDR1 as SGHDT and CDR2 as YYEEEE. The ends were cut back, 0 bases at V and 14 bases at J, with 16 bases in the middle. The CDR3 sequence: CASSLAKAVRRYF. The CDR3 DNA follows: TGTGCCAGCAGCTTGGCCAAGGCGGTAAGGAGGTATTTT.

As for this clone: The same CDR3 is also encoded by other DNA sequences in this sample. The chain carries TRBV18 and TRBJ2-1; D might be TRBD2 (7 bases). This CDR3 has 16 amino acids. Germline lookup yields CDR1 KGHSH and CDR2 LQKENI. V shed 3 bases and J shed 4 bases, with 16 bases lying between them. The CDR3 nucleotides are TGTGCCAGCTCACCGCCGTGGCGGGGGCCTTACAATGAGCAGTTCTTC. Its translation is CASSPPWRGPYNEQFF.

The chain uses TRBV27 and TRBJ2-2; D is perhaps TRBD2 (5 bases). Trimming took 3 bases from V and 1 from J, leaving 12 bases between them. The CDR3 length is 16 residues. CDR1 and CDR2 from the germline V gene are MNHEY and SMNVEV (reference sequence). In DNA, the CDR3 is TGTGCCAGCAGTTTCACACTAGTTCAGAACACCGGGGAGCTGTTTTTT. This translates into CASSFTLVQNTGELFF.

This chain connects TRBV27 to TRBJ1-5; D not resolved. V dropped 4 bases and J dropped 11 bases, with 27 bases sitting between them. The germline gives CDR1 MNHEY, CDR2 SMNVEV (reference sequence). This CDR3 contains 17 residues. CDR3 loop: CASSSRHVKSPIRAQHF. DNA of the CDR3: TGTGCCAGCAGTTCCCGACATGTTAAAAGCCCAATTCGTGCCCAGCATTTT.

This chain uses TRBV2 with TRBJ2-7; 10 nucleotides align to TRBD2. The length of the CDR3 is 14 residues. The V gene's germline CDR1 is SNHLY and CDR2 FYNNEI. Unmatched junction bases numbered 8, after V lost 6 bases and J lost 6 bases. The CDR3 DNA follows: TGTGCCAGCAGAAAAGGACTAGCGGTTGGCGAGCAGTACTTC. Translating it yields CASRKGLAVGEQYF. Based on the CDR3 plus reference TRBV2 and TRBJ2-7, the full variable domain is EPEVTQTPSHQVTQMGQEVILRCVPISNHLYFYWYRQILGQKVEFLVSFYNNEISEKSEIFDDQFSVERPDGSNFTLKIRSTKLEDSAMYFCASRKGLAVGEQYFGPGTRLTVT.

The J gene is TRBJ2-1, the V gene TRBV4-1; 13 bases agree with TRBD2. The CDR3 extends over 15 amino acids. The ends lost 4 bases at V and 4 bases at J; junction bases unmatched: 1. Germline V gene lookup returns CDR1 MGHRA and CDR2 YSYEKL. The CDR3 DNA reads TGCGCCAGCAGCCGGACTAGCGGGAGATACAATGAGCAGTTCTTC. Translating gives CASSRTSGRYNEQFF.

This rearrangement joins TRBV4-2 to TRBJ1-4; TRBD1 might be the D (5 bases). Trimming removed 1 base at V and 5 bases at J, with 11 bases between. CDR3 size: 15 residues. Germline V CDR1 and CDR2: LGHNA, YNFKEQ. CDR3 nucleotide sequence: TGTGCCAGCAGCCAAGCGCAGGGCCCGAATGAAAAACTGTTTTTT. It codes for CASSQAQGPNEKLFF.

This chain links TRBV4-3 with TRBJ1-5, with D unresolved. The CDR3 is 15 amino acids. Germline V gives CDR1 LGHNA, CDR2 YSLEER. The ends were cut back, 0 bases at V and 0 bases at J, with 6 bases in the middle. DNA of the CDR3: TGCGCCAGCAGCCAAGATTCGGGTAGCAATCAGCCCCAGCATTTT. Protein sequence: CASSQDSGSNQPQHF.

This sequence joins TRBV21-1 and TRBJ1-2; the table names TRBD1, a call not compared with the DNA. TRBV21-1 is recorded as a pseudogene. The CDR3 is made up of 16 amino acids. CDR3 sequence reads: CASSVRPGQGLHGYTF. Written as DNA, the CDR3 is TGTGCCAGCAGCGTCCGACCGGGACAGGGTCTGCATGGCTACACCTTC.

The genes are TRBV7-3 and TRBJ2-3, with 8 bases lining up with TRBD2. Germline CDR1 SGHTA, CDR2 FQGTGA. J was trimmed by 5 bases and V by 3 bases; bases with no gene match: 7. This CDR3 contains 15 residues. This CDR3 is CASSFNGRAGDTQYF. CDR3 in DNA: TGTGCCAGCAGCTTCAACGGGAGGGCAGGAGATACGCAGTATTTT.

The chain employs TRBV27 and TRBJ1-2; D call uncertain. Trimming pared 8 bases from V and 6 bases from J, leaving 4 bases between. CDR3 length: 9 amino acids. Per the germline V gene, CDR1 is MNHEY and CDR2 is SMNVEV (reference sequence). The CDR3, as DNA: TGTGCCAGCCGAGATGGCTACACCTTC. It is translated as CASRDGYTF.

CDR3 in DNA: TGTGCCTGGATACGGAGCTCCTATAATTCACCCCTCCACTTT. Its protein product is CAWIRSSYNSPLHF. The V and J genes are TRBV30 and TRBJ1-6; D is ambiguous. CDR1 and CDR2 from the germline V gene are GTSNPN and SVGIG (reference sequence). This CDR3 has 14 residues. Trimming took 4 bases from V and 0 from J, leaving 7 bases between them. The whole variable domain, filled in from reference TRBV30 and TRBJ1-6, reads SQTIHQWPATLVQPVGSPLSLECTVEGTSNPNLYWYRQAAGRGLQLLFYSVGIGQISSEVPQNLSASRPQDRQFILSSKKLLLSDSGFYLCAWIRSSYNSPLHFGNGTRLTVT.

The CDR3 reads CASGYGTEAFF. CDR3 sequence (DNA): TGTGCCAGCGGTTACGGGACTGAAGCTTTCTTT. V is TRBV11-2 and J is TRBJ1-1; D gene uncertain. V was pared by 8 bases and J by 5 bases, with 9 bases between. The CDR3 spans 11 residues. Germline loops: CDR1 SGHAT, CDR2 FQNNGV. Full variable domain (missing parts from reference TRBV11-2 and TRBJ1-1): EAGVAQSPRYKIIEKRQSVAFWCNPISGHATLYWYQQILGQGPKLLIQFQNNGVVDDSQLPKDRFSAERLKGVDSTLKIQPAKLEDSAVYLCASGYGTEAFFGQGTRLTVV.

This clone was picked up one time. This chain connects TRBV6-1 to TRBJ2-7; D call uncertain. The V end lost 1 base, the J end lost 5 bases, and 3 bases lay between the germline ends. The CDR3 spans 11 residues. Germline V gene sequence: CDR1 MNHNS, CDR2 SASEGT. The CDR3 is CASSEVDEQYF. Here the CDR3 DNA reads TGTGCCAGCAGTGAAGTCGACGAGCAGTACTTC.

This chain joins TRBV5-1 and TRBJ1-6, with a possible D match to TRBD1 (6 bases). This CDR3 is built from 15 residues. Germline assignment: CDR1 SGHRS and CDR2 YFSETQ. Deletions cut 0 bases from V and 10 bases from J, with 14 bases between. CDR3 sequence: CASSLERGTLSPLHF. The CDR3 region has the DNA TGCGCCAGCAGCTTGGAGAGGGGGACCCTATCACCCCTCCACTTT.

This chain joins TRBV7-9 and TRBJ1-1; the D gene is possibly TRBD1 (5 bases). This CDR3 is 12 amino acids long. Trimming stripped 3 bases from V and 8 bases from J, with 10 bases between. The germline CDR1 and CDR2 sequences are SEHNR and FQNEAQ (reference sequence). The CDR3 region has the DNA TGTGCCAGCAGCTTCCGAGACAGCGAAGCTTTCTTT. It specifies CASSFRDSEAFF.

The V gene is TRBV6-4, the J gene TRBJ1-5; tentative D call: TRBD1 (5 bases). Germline-derived CDR1 and CDR2 are MRHNA and SNTAGT. This CDR3 contains 13 residues. The ends were cut back, 4 bases at V and 8 bases at J, with 12 bases in the middle. The CDR3 sequence: CASSVNRLEPQHF. Written as DNA, the CDR3 is TGTGCCAGCAGTGTTAACAGGCTAGAGCCCCAGCATTTT.

The chain carries TRBV5-4 and TRBJ2-2; tentatively, D is TRBD1 (6 bases). The CDR3 totals 18 residues. The germline CDR1 and CDR2 sequences are SGHNT and YYREEE (reference sequence). The ends were cut back, 0 bases at V and 4 bases at J, with 19 bases in the middle. The CDR3 DNA reads TGTGCCAGCAGCTTGGCCGGCAGCGAGAGGGGGAGCACCGGGGAGCTGTTTTTT. Translation gives CASSLAGSERGSTGELFF. Using reference TRBV5-4 and TRBJ2-2 for the parts outside the CDR3, the full variable domain is ETGVTQSPTHLIKTRGQQVTLRCSSQSGHNTVSWYQQALGQGPQFIFQYYREEENGRGNFPPRFSGLQFPNYSSELNVNALELDDSALYLCASSLAGSERGSTGELFFGEGSRLTVL.

The rearrangement links TRBV19 to TRBJ1-3, with 8 bases aligning to TRBD1. The CDR3 runs to 13 residues. V lost 8 bases, J lost 7 bases, and 7 bases stayed unmatched. Germline V CDR1 and CDR2: LNHDA, SQIVND (reference sequence). In DNA form, the CDR3 reads TGTGCCAGTCAGGGGGCGACCTTGAACACCATATATTTT. Translating it yields CASQGATLNTIYF.

The J gene is TRBJ2-3, the V gene TRBV19; 11 nucleotides align to TRBD2. Per the germline V gene, CDR1 is LNHDA and CDR2 is SQIVND (reference sequence). The CDR3 totals 20 residues. V was pared by 3 bases and J by 4 bases, with 18 bases of the junction left unmatched. CDR3 in DNA: TGTGCCAGTAGTATTAATCACAGTTCAGGTAGCGGGAGGGCCGCAGATACGCAGTATTTT. Translation gives CASSINHSSGSGRAADTQYF.